This T cell receptor (beta chain) was documented in a study of cytomegalovirus exposure and HLA in healthy donors. The wider study: Genetic ancestry analysis placed approximately 79% of the roughly 400 donors that were genotyped in the Caucasian-associated cluster. Study-level results: Later work found most CMV-associated TCR beta chains apparently HLA-restricted. The authors confirmed in vitro that three CMV-associated chains were specific for CMV antigens. There were several of the most significant clusters that appeared linked to common viral pathogens in a later analysis.

PCR involved 60 Vbeta and 13 Jbeta primers. Method: immunoSEQ multiplex PCR; TCRdb's copy keeps in-frame clones and lacks some. The sample includes approximately 93,000 clones, approximately 64% of them seen just once. Germline CDR1 is SQVTM and CDR2 is ANQGSEA. This CDR3 has 15 amino acids. Trimming stripped 6 bases from V and 2 bases from J, with 14 bases between. With regard to this clone: The antigen is undetermined.

The chain has TRBV29-1 and TRBJ2-6; the D gene is possibly TRBD2 (5 bases). The clonotype originates from a boy aged 5 to 17 in good health and CMV-seropositive. The sequenced sample was PBMCs. In nucleotides, the CDR3 is TGCAGCGTCGAGCGGACCGGGGCTGGGGCCAACGTCCTGACTTTC. Translated: CSVERTGAGANVLTF.